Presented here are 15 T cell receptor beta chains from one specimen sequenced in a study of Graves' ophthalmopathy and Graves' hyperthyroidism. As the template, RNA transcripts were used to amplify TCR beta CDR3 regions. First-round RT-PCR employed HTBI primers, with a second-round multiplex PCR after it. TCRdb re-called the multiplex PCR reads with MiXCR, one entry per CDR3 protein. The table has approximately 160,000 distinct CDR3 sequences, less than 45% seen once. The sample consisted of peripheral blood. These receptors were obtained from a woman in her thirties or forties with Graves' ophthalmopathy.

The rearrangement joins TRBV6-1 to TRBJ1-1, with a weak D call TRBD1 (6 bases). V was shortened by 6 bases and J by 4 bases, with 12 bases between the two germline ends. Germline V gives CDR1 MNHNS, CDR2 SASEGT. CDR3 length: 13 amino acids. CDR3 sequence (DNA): TGTGCCAGCAGACCAGGGGCCCCCACTGAAGCTTTCTTT. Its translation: CASRPGAPTEAFF.

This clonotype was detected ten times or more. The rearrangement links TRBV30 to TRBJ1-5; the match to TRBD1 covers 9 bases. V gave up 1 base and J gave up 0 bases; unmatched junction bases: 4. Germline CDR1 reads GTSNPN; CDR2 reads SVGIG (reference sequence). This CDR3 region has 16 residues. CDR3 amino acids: CAWSAGTGPSNQPQHF. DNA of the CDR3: TGTGCCTGGAGTGCCGGGACAGGGCCTAGCAATCAGCCCCAGCATTTT.

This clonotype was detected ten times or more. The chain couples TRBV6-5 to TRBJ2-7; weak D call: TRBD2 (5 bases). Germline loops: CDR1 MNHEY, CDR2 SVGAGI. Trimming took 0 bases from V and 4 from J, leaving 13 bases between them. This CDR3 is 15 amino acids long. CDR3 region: CASSYSTGSGYEQYF. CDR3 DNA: TGTGCCAGCAGTTACTCCACGGGATCTGGGTACGAGCAGTACTTC.

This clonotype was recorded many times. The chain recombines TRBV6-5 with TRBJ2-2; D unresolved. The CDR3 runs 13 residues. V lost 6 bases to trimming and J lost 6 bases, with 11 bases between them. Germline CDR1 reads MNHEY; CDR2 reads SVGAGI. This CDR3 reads CASRPTTAGELFF. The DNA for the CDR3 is TGTGCCAGCAGGCCCACAACGGCCGGGGAGCTGTTTTTT.

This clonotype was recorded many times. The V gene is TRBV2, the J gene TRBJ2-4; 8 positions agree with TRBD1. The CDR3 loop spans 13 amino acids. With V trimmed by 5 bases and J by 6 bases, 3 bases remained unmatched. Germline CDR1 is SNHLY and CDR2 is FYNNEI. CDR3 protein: CASSTTGGNIQYF. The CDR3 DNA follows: TGTGCCAGCAGTACCACAGGGGGAAACATTCAGTACTTC.

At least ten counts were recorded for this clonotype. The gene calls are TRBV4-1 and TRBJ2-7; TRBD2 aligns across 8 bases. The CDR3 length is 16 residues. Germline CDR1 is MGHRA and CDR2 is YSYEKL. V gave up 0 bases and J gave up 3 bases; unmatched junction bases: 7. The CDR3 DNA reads TGCGCCAGCAGCCAAGAGGGTAGCGGGACTTTCTACGAGCAGTACTTC. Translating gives CASSQEGSGTFYEQYF.

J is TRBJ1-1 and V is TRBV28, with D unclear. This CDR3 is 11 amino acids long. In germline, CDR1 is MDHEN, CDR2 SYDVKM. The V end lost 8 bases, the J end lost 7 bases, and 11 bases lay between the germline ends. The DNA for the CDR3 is TGTGCCAGCGTACGACGGGGTGAAGCTTTCTTT. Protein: CASVRRGEAFF.

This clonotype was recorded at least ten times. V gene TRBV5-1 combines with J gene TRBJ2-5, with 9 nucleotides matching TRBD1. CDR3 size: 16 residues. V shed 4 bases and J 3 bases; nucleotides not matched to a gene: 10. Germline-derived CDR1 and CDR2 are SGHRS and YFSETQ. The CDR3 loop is CASSLQPGTGKETQYF. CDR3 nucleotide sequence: TGCGCCAGCAGCCTTCAGCCCGGGACAGGGAAAGAGACCCAGTACTTC.

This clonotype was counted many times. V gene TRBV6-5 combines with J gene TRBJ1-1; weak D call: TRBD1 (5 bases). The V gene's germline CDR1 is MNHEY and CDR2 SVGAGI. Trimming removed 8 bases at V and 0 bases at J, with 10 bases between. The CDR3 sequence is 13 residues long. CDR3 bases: TGTGCCAGCCCCGAACAGGTGAACACTGAAGCTTTCTTT. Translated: CASPEQVNTEAFF.

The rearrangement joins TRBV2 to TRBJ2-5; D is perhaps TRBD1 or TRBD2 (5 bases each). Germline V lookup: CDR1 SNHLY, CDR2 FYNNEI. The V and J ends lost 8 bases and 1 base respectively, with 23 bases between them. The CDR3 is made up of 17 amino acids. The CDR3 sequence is CASPGTARAAGQETQYF. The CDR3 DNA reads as TGTGCCAGCCCTGGGACCGCGCGGGCGGCGGGCCAAGAGACCCAGTACTTC.

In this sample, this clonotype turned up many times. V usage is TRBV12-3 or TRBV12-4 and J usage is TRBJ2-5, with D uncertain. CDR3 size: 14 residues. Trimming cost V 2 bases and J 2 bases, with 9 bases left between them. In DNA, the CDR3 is TGTGCCAGCAGTTTAACTGAAAGTCAAGAGACCCAGTACTTC. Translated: CASSLTESQETQYF.

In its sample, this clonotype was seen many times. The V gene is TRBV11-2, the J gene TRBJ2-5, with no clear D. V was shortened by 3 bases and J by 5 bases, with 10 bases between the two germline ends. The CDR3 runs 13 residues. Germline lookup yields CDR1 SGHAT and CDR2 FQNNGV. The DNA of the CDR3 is TGTGCCAGCAGCTTTTTAGCTCGGGAGACCCAGTACTTC. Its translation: CASSFLARETQYF.

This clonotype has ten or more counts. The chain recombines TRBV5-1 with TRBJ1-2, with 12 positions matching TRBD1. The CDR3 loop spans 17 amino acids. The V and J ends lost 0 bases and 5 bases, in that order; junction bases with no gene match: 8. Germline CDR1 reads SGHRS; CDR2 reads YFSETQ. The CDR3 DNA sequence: TGCGCCAGCAGCTTGGAAGTAGGGACAGGGGGCCGGTATGGCTACACCTTC. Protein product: CASSLEVGTGGRYGYTF.

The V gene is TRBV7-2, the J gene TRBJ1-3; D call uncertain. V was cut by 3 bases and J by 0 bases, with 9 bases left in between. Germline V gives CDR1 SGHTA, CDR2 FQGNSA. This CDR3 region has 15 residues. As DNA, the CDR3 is TGTGCCAGCAGCTTCTGGCGCCTCTCTGGAAACACCATATATTTT. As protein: CASSFWRLSGNTIYF.

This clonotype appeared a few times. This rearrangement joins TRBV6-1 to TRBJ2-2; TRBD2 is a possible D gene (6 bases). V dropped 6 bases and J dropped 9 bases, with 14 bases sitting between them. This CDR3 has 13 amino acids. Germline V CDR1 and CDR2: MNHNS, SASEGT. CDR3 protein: CASRGTVGWELFF. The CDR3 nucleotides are TGTGCCAGCAGAGGGACTGTTGGCTGGGAGCTGTTTTTT.